This T cell receptor beta chain is from a study of blood T cell repertoires in COVID-19. The V and J ends lost 7 bases and 5 bases, in that order; junction bases with no gene match: 8. The CDR3 is made up of 14 amino acids. The germline gives CDR1 SNHLY, CDR2 FYNNEI. Authors' methods: From reference gene primer amplification, estimates of nucleated cell counts were derived. The table came from immunoSEQ multiplex PCR; TCRdb's copy has only in-frame clones and leaves some out. V and J calls and clone size are given by that table; D and trimming were obtained from the DNA. The sample includes some 170,000 clones, about 88% of them seen just once.

This rearrangement joins TRBV2 to TRBJ2-5, with 9 bases that match TRBD1. Material: peripheral blood. This sequence originates from a man aged 35 to 55 with acute or convalescent COVID-19. CDR3 protein: CASTETGGRETQYF. In nucleotides, the CDR3 is TGTGCCAGCACCGAAACAGGGGGCAGGGAGACCCAGTACTTC. Based on the CDR3 plus reference TRBV2 and TRBJ2-5, the full variable domain is EPEVTQTPSHQVTQMGQEVILRCVPISNHLYFYWYRQILGQKVEFLVSFYNNEISEKSEIFDDQFSVERPDGSNFTLKIRSTKLEDSAMYFCASTETGGRETQYFGPGTRLLVL.